The TCR beta chain under discussion was sequenced for a study of blood T cell repertoires in COVID-19. Study information: Specimens from acute and convalescent COVID-19 originated in the United States, Italy and Spain.

Those who participated ranged in age from roughly 18 to 90 years and resided in 20 to 30 US areas. In the source study's methods: Nucleated cell counts were estimated from reference gene primer amplification. Produced via immunoSEQ multiplex PCR; TCRdb's table is partial and in-frame only. V and J calls and clone size are those listed in that table; D and trimming were worked out from the DNA. This table holds some 320,000 clones, around 85% found once. Germline trimming cut 1 base from V and 4 bases from J; bases unmatched to any gene: 3. Germline CDR1 KGHSY, CDR2 FQNENV. The CDR3 length is 16 residues.

V usage is TRBV16 and J usage is TRBJ2-2; 10 bases are a match to TRBD2. This clonotype originated in a woman in her 30s who had been exposed to COVID-19. The sample comprised PBMCs or T cells enriched from blood (not recorded which). The CDR3 DNA follows: TGTGCCAGCAGCCAATTTACTAGCGGGGCCACCGGGGAGCTGTTTTTT. It codes for CASSQFTSGATGELFF.